This is a list of T cell receptor beta chains from one sample in a study of T cells in Graves' hyperthyroidism and ophthalmopathy. TCRdb ran MiXCR on the multiplex PCR reads and lists one entry per CDR3 protein. The sample has 560,000 or so distinct CDR3 sequences; just under 20% are singletons. Sequenced input: blood. These TCRs come from a man in his forties with Graves' ophthalmopathy. Both conserved end residues are part of each CDR3. A D gene is named only where the DNA matches it firmly. Some rows mark clone size as missing; the rest say once, few, many or name a class of expanded clone.

d_call	v_call	j_call	clone_size	cdr3_aa	cdr3_nt
TRBD1	TRBV20-1	TRBJ1-1	NA	CSARGQLEVGTEAFF	TGCAGTGCTAGGGGACAGCTTGAGGTGGGCACTGAAGCTTTCTTT
NA	TRBV2	TRBJ1-5	many	CASSDATGKRGNQPQHF	TGTGCCAGCAGTGATGCCACGGGTAAGCGGGGCAATCAGCCCCAGCATTTT
NA	TRBV20-1	TRBJ2-3	NA	CSASNRGPTDTQYF	TGCAGTGCTAGTAACCGGGGGCCCACAGATACGCAGTATTTT
NA	TRBV28	TRBJ2-3	many	CASSLVSPGTDTQYF	TGTGCCAGCAGTTTAGTCTCCCCTGGCACAGATACGCAGTATTTT
TRBD1	TRBV5-1	TRBJ2-7	few	CASSLRTGKGKEQYF	TGCGCCAGCAGCTTGAGGACAGGCAAGGGGAAGGAGCAGTACTTC
TRBD1	TRBV5-6	TRBJ2-2	NA	CASSLPGQGVTGGLFF	TGTGCCAGCAGCTTACCGGGACAGGGTGTCACCGGGGGGCTGTTTTTT
TRBD1	TRBV12-3/TRBV12-4	TRBJ2-7	many	CASSRGTVYEQYF	TGTGCCAGCAGCCGTGGGACAGTCTACGAGCAGTACTTC
NA	TRBV7-9	TRBJ1-1	many	CASSLAPAGDTEAFF	TGTGCCAGCAGCTTGGCCCCGGCTGGGGATACTGAAGCTTTCTTT
NA	TRBV5-1	TRBJ2-7	many	CASSRAGTYEQYF	TGCGCCAGCAGTCGGGCAGGGACCTACGAGCAGTACTTC
TRBD2	TRBV11-2	TRBJ2-3	NA	CASTSGTSGRAVDTQYF	TGTGCCAGCACCTCCGGGACTAGCGGGAGGGCGGTAGATACGCAGTATTTT
TRBD1	TRBV3-1	TRBJ2-6	few	CASSQEWGDRGSSGANVLTF	TGTGCCAGCAGCCAAGAGTGGGGGGACAGGGGGAGTTCTGGGGCCAACGTCCTGACTTTC
TRBD2	TRBV3-1	TRBJ2-3	NA	CASTLAGIDTQYF	TGTGCCAGCACTTTAGCGGGGATAGATACGCAGTATTTT
NA	TRBV6-1	TRBJ2-7	few	CASSDGGVLTPPYEQYF	TGTGCCAGCAGCGACGGAGGTGTCCTTACCCCACCTTACGAGCAGTACTTC
TRBD1	TRBV10-3	TRBJ2-2	few	CATRQGANTGELFF	TGTGCCACGCGACAGGGGGCGAACACCGGGGAGCTGTTTTTT
NA	TRBV7-9	TRBJ1-5	few	CASSSQGLGNQPQHF	TGTGCCAGCAGTTCTCAGGGGTTGGGCAATCAGCCCCAGCATTTT
TRBD1	TRBV2	TRBJ2-5	many	CASRNDREQYQETQYF	TGTGCCAGCCGCAACGACAGGGAACAGTACCAAGAGACCCAGTACTTC
NA	TRBV20-1	TRBJ2-2	NA	CSATRGTNTGELFF	TGCAGCGCCACGCGCGGGACGAACACCGGGGAGCTGTTTTTT
NA	TRBV20-1	TRBJ1-1	many	CSAGGDTEAFF	TGCAGTGCCGGGGGGGACACTGAAGCTTTCTTT
NA	TRBV27	TRBJ1-5	few	CASSFTGRNQPQHF	TGTGCCAGCAGTTTCACAGGTCGCAATCAGCCCCAGCATTTT
NA	TRBV2	TRBJ2-2	many	CASKGGLVSGELFF	TGTGCCAGCAAGGGGGGGCTGGTGTCCGGGGAGCTGTTTTTT
NA	TRBV6-1	TRBJ2-7	NA	CASSRGRTSLEQYF	TGTGCCAGCAGCCGGGGACGGACCTCGCTCGAGCAGTACTTC
NA	TRBV5-6	TRBJ2-5	few	CASRTTGTLLEETQYF	TGTGCCAGCAGGACGACAGGGACTCTCTTAGAAGAGACCCAGTACTTC
NA	TRBV3-1	TRBJ2-1	many	CASSHSSAYNEQFF	TGTGCCAGCAGCCACTCTAGCGCATACAATGAGCAGTTCTTC
TRBD2	TRBV7-6	TRBJ2-1	few	CASSLEAGGMYNEQFF	TGTGCCAGCAGCTTAGAAGCGGGAGGGATGTACAATGAGCAGTTCTTC
NA	TRBV27	TRBJ2-3	many	CASRQNSPDTQYF	TGTGCCAGCAGACAGAATAGCCCAGATACGCAGTATTTT
TRBD2	TRBV11-2	TRBJ2-1	NA	CASSSTSGGNNEQFF	TGTGCCAGCAGCTCCACTAGCGGGGGAAACAATGAGCAGTTCTTC
NA	TRBV11-2	TRBJ2-7	many	CASSDPSNTYEQYF	TGTGCCAGCAGCGACCCGTCTAACACCTACGAGCAGTACTTC
NA	TRBV28	TRBJ2-2	NA	CASSAGDAGELFF	TGTGCCAGCAGTGCCGGTGACGCCGGGGAGCTGTTTTTT
NA	TRBV7-9	TRBJ2-3	NA	CASSFVYTQYF	TGTGCCAGCAGCTTTGTTTATACGCAGTATTTT
TRBD2	TRBV6-2/TRBV6-3	TRBJ2-3	NA	CASSKPGTNTQYF	TGTGCCAGCAGTAAACCAGGGACTAATACGCAGTATTTT
NA	TRBV6-1	TRBJ2-4	NA	CASKYPQRDIQYF	TGTGCCAGCAAGTATCCACAGAGGGACATTCAGTACTTC
NA	TRBV10-3	TRBJ2-7	few	CAISSQGYEQYF	TGTGCCATCAGCTCACAGGGCTACGAGCAGTACTTC
TRBD1	TRBV15	TRBJ2-5	few	CATSSGQGAGETQYF	TGTGCCACCAGCAGCGGACAGGGGGCTGGAGAGACCCAGTACTTC
NA	TRBV28	TRBJ1-1	few	CASRPARENTEAFF	TGTGCCAGCAGGCCTGCGAGGGAGAACACTGAAGCTTTCTTT
NA	TRBV20-1	TRBJ1-2	few	CSARYETETNYGYTF	TGCAGTGCCAGATATGAGACAGAAACTAACTATGGCTACACCTTC
NA	TRBV7-9	TRBJ2-1	NA	CASSHEGPNEQFF	TGTGCCAGCAGCCATGAGGGACCCAATGAGCAGTTCTTC
NA	TRBV24-1	TRBJ2-5	NA	CATSGFTGPRETQYF	TGTGCCACCAGTGGTTTCACAGGGCCACGGGAGACCCAGTACTTC
TRBD1	TRBV6-5	TRBJ1-6	NA	CASSSFAGTGGVNSPLHF	TGTGCCAGCAGTTCCTTCGCCGGGACAGGGGGCGTTAATTCACCCCTCCACTTT
NA	TRBV28	TRBJ2-4	NA	CATNSAKNIQYF	TGTGCCACCAATTCTGCCAAAAACATTCAGTACTTC
TRBD2	TRBV5-1	TRBJ2-3	many	CASSLGERGASGRDTQYF	TGCGCCAGCAGCTTGGGCGAGCGGGGGGCCTCAGGAAGAGATACGCAGTATTTT
NA	TRBV6-6	TRBJ2-2	few	CASSYSGSDPGELFF	TGTGCCAGCAGTTACTCCGGGTCCGACCCCGGGGAGCTGTTTTTT
NA	TRBV18	TRBJ1-3	NA	CASSPLDDGNTIYF	TGTGCCAGCTCACCACTGGATGATGGAAACACCATATATTTT